This entry describes one T cell receptor beta chain. The antigen remains unidentified. The data originate from a study of T cell responses to AZD1222 COVID-19 vaccine. Whole-study results and caveats: Dominant CD4 TCR responses targeted spike regions 160-218 and 743-854. Repertoire samples came only from after the peak T cell response. Spike-specific TCR breadth and depth grew following two AZD1222 doses.

Sequencing used immunoSEQ multiplex PCR; TCRdb keeps in-frame clones, though not all of them. The data contain over 110,000 clones, roughly nine tenths of them singletons. This CDR3 is built from 18 residues. J gave up 10 bases and V 0 bases, and 14 bases lay outside the gene matches. Germline CDR1 SGDLS, CDR2 YYNGEE. The J gene is TRBJ2-1, the V gene TRBV9, with TRBD2 matching 12 bases. The clonotype originates from an adult who received the AZD1222 COVID-19 vaccine. The specimen comprised peripheral blood, sampled 28 days after the second AZD1222 dose. CDR3 sequence (DNA): TGTGCCAGCAGCGTAGAAGCTAGCGGGGGGGCTCGTTTTGAAGAGCAGTTCTTC. This gives the protein CASSVEASGGARFEEQFF. The full variable domain, rest sourced from reference TRBV9 and TRBJ2-1, is DSGVTQTPKHLITATGQRVTLRCSPRSGDLSVYWYQQSLDQGLQFLIQYYNGEERAKGNILERFSAQQFPDLHSELNLSSLELGDSALYFCASSVEASGGARFEEQFFGPGTRLTVL.